One T cell receptor (beta chain) is described in this entry. These data come from a study of shared clonotypes between healthy human individuals. For the study at large: A couple of female and three male donors aged 18 to 49 were enrolled.

Libraries were prepared by immunoSEQ multiplex PCR; TCRdb keeps only in-frame clonotypes and omits some of them. The table records about 490,000 clones, 65% to 80% of them present only once. The V and J ends lost 3 bases and 2 bases respectively, with 14 bases between them. The CDR3 loop spans 15 amino acids. CDR1 and CDR2 from the germline V gene are MGHRA and YSYEKL. Sequencing input: PBMCs. The J gene is TRBJ2-7, the V gene TRBV4-1; the D is unclear. The TCR was taken from a woman aged 40 to 50 in good health. Some clones in this sample may be carry-over from other donors' samples. The CDR3 nucleotides read TGCGCCAGCAGCCAGCAGGTCGGGTTAGCCTACGAGCAGTACTTC. Translated: CASSQQVGLAYEQYF.